A single T cell receptor beta chain is shown here with its context. What it recognizes is unknown. PCR used 60 Vbeta primers and 13 Jbeta primers. Sequenced by immunoSEQ multiplex PCR; TCRdb stores in-frame clones only, minus some. Among over 150,000 clones listed, approximately 80% were seen once. This sample was taken from a study of cytomegalovirus exposure and HLA in healthy donors. General study findings and limits: In a later analysis, parvovirus B19, influenza, CMV and Epstein-Barr virus appeared linked to several top co-occurrence clusters. Later genetic work tied a missense DCLRE1C variant to beta-chain V and J trimming. Per a prior analysis, the majority of TCR beta V segments were productive roughly 90% or roughly 30% of the time.

Germline values: CDR1 SNHLY, CDR2 FYNNEI. V lost 3 bases and J lost 6; bases outside the gene matches: 8. This CDR3 contains 16 residues. V gene TRBV2 combines with J gene TRBJ2-7; TRBD2 aligns across 13 bases. This receptor was obtained from a woman in her 40s in good health and CMV-seropositive. The sequencing input was PBMCs. The CDR3 sequence is CASSDRLAGGGSEQYF. The CDR3 nucleotides are TGTGCCAGCAGTGATCGACTAGCGGGGGGAGGCTCCGAGCAGTACTTC.